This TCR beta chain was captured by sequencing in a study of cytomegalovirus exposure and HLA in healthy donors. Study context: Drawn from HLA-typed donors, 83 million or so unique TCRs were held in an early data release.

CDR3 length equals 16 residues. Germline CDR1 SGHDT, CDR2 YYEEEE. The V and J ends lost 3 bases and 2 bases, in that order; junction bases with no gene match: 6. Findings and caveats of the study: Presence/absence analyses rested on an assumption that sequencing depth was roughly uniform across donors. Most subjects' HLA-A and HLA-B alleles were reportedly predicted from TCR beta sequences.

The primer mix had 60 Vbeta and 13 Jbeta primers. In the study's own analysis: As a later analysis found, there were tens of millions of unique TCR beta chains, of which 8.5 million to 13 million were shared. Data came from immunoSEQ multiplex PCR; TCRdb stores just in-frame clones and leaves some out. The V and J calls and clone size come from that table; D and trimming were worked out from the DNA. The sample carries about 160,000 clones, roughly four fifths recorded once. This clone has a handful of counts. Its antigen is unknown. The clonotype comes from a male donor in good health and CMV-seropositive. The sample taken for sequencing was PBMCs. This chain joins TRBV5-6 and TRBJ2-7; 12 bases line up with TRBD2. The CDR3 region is CASSSGLAGRAYEQYF. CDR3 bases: TGTGCCAGCAGCTCCGGACTAGCGGGGAGAGCCTACGAGCAGTACTTC. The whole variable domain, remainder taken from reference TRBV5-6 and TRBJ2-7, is DAGVTQSPTHLIKTRGQQVTLRCSPKSGHDTVSWYQQALGQGPQFIFQYYEEEERQRGNFPDRFSGHQFPNYSSELNVNALLLGDSALYLCASSSGLAGRAYEQYFGPGTRLTVT.